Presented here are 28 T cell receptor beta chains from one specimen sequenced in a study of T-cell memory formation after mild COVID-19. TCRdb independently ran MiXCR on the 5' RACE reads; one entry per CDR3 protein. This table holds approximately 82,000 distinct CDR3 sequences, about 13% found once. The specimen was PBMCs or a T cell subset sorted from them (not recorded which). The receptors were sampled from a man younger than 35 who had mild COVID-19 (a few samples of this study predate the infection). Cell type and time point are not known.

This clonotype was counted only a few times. The CDR3 reads CASSQELRYTDTQYF. CDR3 nucleotide sequence: TGCGCCAGCAGCCAAGAACTACGGTACACAGATACGCAGTATTTT. The chain combines TRBV4-1 with TRBJ2-3; no firm D call. The germline CDR1 and CDR2 sequences are MGHRA and YSYEKL. This CDR3 has 15 residues. Trimming cost V 0 bases and J 2 bases, with 9 bases left between them.

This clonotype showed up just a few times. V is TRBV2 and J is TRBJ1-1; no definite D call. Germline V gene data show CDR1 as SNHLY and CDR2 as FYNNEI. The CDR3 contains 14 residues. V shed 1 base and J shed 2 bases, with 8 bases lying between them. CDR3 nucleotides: TGTGCCAGCAGTGAAGACAGAGTTAACACTGAAGCTTTCTTT. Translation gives CASSEDRVNTEAFF.

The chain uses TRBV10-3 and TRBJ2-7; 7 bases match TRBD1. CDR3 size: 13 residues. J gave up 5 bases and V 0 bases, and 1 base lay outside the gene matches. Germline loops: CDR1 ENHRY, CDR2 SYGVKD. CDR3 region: CAISESRGHEQYV. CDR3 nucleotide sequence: TGTGCCATCAGTGAGTCTAGGGGGCACGAGCAGTACGTC.

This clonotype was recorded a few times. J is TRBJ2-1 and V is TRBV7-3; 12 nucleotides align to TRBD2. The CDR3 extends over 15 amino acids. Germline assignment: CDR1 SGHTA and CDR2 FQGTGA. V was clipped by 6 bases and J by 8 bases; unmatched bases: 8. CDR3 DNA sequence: TGTGCCAGCAGTTCCGGGACTAGCGGGCCGCATGAGCAGTTCTTC. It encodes CASSSGTSGPHEQFF.

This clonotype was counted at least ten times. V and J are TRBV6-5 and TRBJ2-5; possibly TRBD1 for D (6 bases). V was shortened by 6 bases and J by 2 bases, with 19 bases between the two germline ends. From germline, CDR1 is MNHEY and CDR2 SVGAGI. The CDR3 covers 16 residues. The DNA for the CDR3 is TGTGCCAGCAGCCCCATACAGGGATTGGGACAAGAGACCCAGTACTTC. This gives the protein CASSPIQGLGQETQYF.

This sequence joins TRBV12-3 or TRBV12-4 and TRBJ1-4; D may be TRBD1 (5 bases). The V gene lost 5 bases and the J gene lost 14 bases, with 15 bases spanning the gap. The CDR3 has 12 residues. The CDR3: CASSLSGSGLFF. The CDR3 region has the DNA TGTGCCAGCAGTCTTTCAGGGTCGGGTCTGTTTTTT.

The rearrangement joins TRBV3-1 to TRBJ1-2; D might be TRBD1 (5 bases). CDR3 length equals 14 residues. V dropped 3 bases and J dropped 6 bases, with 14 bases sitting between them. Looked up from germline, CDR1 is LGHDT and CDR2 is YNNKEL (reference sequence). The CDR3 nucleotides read TGTGCCAGCAGCCAGGAGGGAGGGGCTGATGGCTACACCTTC. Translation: CASSQEGGADGYTF.

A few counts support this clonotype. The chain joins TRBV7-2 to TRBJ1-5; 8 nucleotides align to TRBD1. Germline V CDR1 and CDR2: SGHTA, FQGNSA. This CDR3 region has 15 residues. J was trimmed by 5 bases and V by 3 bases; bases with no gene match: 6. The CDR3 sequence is CASSLGTGYDQPQHF. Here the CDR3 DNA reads TGTGCCAGCAGCTTGGGGACAGGATACGATCAGCCCCAGCATTTT.

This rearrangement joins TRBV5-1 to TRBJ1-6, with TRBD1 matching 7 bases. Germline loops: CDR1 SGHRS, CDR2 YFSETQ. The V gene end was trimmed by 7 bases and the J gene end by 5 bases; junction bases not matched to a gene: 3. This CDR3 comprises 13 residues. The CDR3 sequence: CASCDRDNSPLHF. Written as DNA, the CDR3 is TGCGCCAGCTGTGACAGGGATAATTCACCCCTCCACTTT.

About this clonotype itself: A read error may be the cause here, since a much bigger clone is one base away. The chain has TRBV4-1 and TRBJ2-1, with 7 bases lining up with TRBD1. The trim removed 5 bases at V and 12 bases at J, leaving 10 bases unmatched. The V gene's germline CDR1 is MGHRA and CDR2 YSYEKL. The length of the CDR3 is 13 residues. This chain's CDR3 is CASSETGIHAQFF. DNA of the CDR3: TGCGCCAGCAGCGAGACAGGGATCCATGCGCAGTTCTTC.

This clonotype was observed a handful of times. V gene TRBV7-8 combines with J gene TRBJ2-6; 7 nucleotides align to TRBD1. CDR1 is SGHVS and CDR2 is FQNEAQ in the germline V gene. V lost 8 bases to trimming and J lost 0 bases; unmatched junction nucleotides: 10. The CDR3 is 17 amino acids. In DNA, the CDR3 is TGTGCCAGCGGCCCCGGGGACAGAAGCTCTGGGGCCAACGTCCTGACTTTC. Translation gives CASGPGDRSSGANVLTF.

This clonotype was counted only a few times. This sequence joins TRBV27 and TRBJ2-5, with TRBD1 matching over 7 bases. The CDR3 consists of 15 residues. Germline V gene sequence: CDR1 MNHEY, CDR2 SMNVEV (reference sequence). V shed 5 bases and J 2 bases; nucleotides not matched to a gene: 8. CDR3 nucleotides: TGTGCCAGCAGTCCTGAACCGGGACAGCAAGAGACCCAGTACTTC. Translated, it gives CASSPEPGQQETQYF.

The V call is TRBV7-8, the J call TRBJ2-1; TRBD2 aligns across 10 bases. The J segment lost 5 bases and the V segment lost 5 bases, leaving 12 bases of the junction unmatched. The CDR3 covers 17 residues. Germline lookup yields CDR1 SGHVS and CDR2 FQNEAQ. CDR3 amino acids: CASSLSLFLAGDNEQFF. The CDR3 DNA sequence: TGTGCCAGCAGCCTATCCCTTTTTCTAGCGGGGGACAATGAGCAGTTCTTC.

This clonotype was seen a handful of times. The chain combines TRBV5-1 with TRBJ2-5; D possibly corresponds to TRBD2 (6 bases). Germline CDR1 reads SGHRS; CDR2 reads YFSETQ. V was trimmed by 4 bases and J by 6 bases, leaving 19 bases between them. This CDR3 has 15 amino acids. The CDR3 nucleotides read TGCGCCAGCAGCCCGGGGGTTAGGGGCGTACAGACCCAGTACTTC. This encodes CASSPGVRGVQTQYF. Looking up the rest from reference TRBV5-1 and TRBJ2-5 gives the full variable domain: KAGVTQTPRYLIKTRGQQVTLSCSPISGHRSVSWYQQTPGQGLQFLFEYFSETQRNKGNFPGRFSGRQFSNSRSEMNVSTLELGDSALYLCASSPGVRGVQTQYFGPGTRLLVL.

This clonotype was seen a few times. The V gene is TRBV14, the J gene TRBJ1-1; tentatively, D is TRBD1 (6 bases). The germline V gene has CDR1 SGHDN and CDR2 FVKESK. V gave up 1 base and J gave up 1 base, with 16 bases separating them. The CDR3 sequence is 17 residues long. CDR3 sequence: CASSQGPGERGNTEAFF. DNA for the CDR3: TGTGCCAGCAGCCAAGGGCCAGGGGAAAGAGGGAACACTGAAGCTTTCTTT.

CDR3 DNA: TGCAGCGTTGAATGGGACAGTTCCTACGAGCAGTACTTC. The encoded protein is CSVEWDSSYEQYF. V usage is TRBV29-1 and J usage is TRBJ2-7, with TRBD1 matching over 7 bases. Unmatched junction bases numbered 2, after V lost 2 bases and J lost 1 base. The CDR3 contains 13 residues. Germline loops: CDR1 SQVTM, CDR2 ANQGSEA.

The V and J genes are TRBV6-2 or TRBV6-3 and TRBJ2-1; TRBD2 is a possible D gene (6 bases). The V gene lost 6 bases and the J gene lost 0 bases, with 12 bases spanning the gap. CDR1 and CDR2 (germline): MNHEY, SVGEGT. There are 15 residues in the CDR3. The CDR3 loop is CASREGPLSYNEQFF. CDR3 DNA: TGTGCCAGCAGGGAGGGACCCCTCTCCTACAATGAGCAGTTCTTC.

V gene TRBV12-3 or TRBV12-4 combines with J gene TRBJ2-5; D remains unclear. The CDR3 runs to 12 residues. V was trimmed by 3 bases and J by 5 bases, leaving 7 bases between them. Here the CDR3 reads CASSLGYETQYF. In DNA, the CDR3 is TGTGCCAGCAGTTTGGGTTACGAGACCCAGTACTTC.

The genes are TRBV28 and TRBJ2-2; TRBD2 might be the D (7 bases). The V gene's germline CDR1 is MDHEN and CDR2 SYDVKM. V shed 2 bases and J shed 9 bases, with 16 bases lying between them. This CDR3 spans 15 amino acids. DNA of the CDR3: TGTGCCAGCAGTTTACGGGGGGCAGATGGCCGGGAGCTGTTTTTT. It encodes CASSLRGADGRELFF.

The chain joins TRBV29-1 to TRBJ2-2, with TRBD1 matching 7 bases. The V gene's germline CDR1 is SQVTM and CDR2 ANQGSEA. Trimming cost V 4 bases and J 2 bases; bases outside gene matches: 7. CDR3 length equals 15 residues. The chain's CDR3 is CSVGTDRLNTGELFF. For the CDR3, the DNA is TGCAGCGTTGGGACGGACAGGTTAAACACCGGGGAGCTGTTTTTT.

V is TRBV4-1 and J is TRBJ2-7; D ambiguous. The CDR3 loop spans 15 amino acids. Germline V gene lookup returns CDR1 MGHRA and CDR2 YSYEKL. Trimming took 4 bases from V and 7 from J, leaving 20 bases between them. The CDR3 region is CASSRTLGSVWEQYF. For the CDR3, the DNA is TGCGCCAGCAGCCGTACCTTAGGGTCGGTTTGGGAGCAGTACTTC.

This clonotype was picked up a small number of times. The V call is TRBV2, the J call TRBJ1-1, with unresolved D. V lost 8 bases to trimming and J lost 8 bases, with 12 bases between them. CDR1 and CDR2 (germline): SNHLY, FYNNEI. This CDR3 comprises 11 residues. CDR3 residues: CASDAAGEAFF. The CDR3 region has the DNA TGTGCCAGCGACGCGGCCGGGGAAGCTTTCTTT.

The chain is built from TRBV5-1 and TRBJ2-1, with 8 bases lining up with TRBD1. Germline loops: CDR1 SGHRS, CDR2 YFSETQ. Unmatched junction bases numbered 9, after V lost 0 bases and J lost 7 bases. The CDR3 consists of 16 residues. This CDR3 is CASSLAGQGNRNEQFF. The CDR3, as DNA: TGCGCCAGCAGCTTGGCAGGACAGGGTAATCGGAATGAGCAGTTCTTC.

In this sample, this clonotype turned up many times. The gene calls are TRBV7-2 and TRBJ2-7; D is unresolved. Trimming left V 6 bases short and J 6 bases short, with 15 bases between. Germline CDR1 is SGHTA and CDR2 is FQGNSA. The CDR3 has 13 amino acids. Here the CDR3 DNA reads TGTGCCAGCAGTGAAGGCCCCCTTTCCGAGCAGTACGTC. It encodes CASSEGPLSEQYV.

CDR3 loop: CASSAGTRAYNEQFF. The CDR3 DNA sequence: TGTGCCAGCAGCGCCGGGACCAGAGCTTACAATGAGCAGTTCTTC. The chain couples TRBV9 to TRBJ2-1; D tentatively fits TRBD1 or TRBD2 (5 bases each). Germline V CDR1 and CDR2: SGDLS, YYNGEE. V gave up 3 bases and J gave up 4 bases, with 14 bases separating them. The CDR3 has 15 residues.

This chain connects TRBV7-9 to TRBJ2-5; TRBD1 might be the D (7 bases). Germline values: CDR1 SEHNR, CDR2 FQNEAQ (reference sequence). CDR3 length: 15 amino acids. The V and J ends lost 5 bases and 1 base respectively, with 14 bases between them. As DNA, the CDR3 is TGTGCCAGCAGCGGGGGGACAGCAAGCCAAGAGACCCAGTACTTC. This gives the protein CASSGGTASQETQYF.

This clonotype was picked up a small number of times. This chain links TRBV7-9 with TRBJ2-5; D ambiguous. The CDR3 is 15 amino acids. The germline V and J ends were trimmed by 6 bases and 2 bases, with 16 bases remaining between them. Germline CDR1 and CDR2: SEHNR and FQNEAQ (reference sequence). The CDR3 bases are TGTGCCAGCAGTTCGCCCACTGGCAGACAAGAGACCCAGTACTTC. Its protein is CASSSPTGRQETQYF.

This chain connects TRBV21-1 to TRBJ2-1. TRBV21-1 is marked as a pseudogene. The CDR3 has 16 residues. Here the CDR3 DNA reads TGTGCCAGCAGCGTTCCACAGAGTAGCTCCTACAATGAGCAGTTCTTC. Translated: CASSVPQSSSYNEQFF.